The present T cell receptor beta chain was sequenced within a study of cytomegalovirus exposure and HLA in healthy donors. Study conclusions and caveats: Through in vitro validation, a few CMV-associated chains were shown to be specific for CMV antigens.

Here immunoSEQ multiplex PCR was the method, and the copy in TCRdb shows in-frame clones only, minus some. The profile shows around 71,000 clones, approximately 93% of them singletons. Remarks on this clone: What it binds is unknown.

The sequence derives from a man between 18 and 35 years old in good health and CMV-seropositive. Sequences were obtained from PBMCs.

The CDR3 is CASSSRDRGRSNEKLFF. The CDR3 DNA is TGCGCCAGCAGCTCCCGGGACAGGGGGCGGTCTAATGAAAAACTGTTTTTT. The gene calls are TRBV5-1 and TRBJ1-4, with 12 bases that match TRBD1. The CDR3 contains 17 residues. Germline CDR1 reads SGHRS; CDR2 reads YFSETQ. V lost 3 bases and J lost 3; bases outside the gene matches: 6.